This T cell receptor beta chain emerged from a study of cytomegalovirus exposure and HLA in healthy donors. The wider study: From donors who were HLA-typed, an early data release held about 85 million unique TCRs. Study findings and constraints: Whilst most TCR sequences proved rare, a subset of public TCRs occurred across many donors. A few chains linked to CMV were shown in vitro to be specific for CMV antigens. One variant, a missense change in DCLRE1C, was linked in a later analysis to TCR beta V- and J-gene trimming.

PCR was performed using 60 Vbeta and 13 Jbeta primers. Sequencing used immunoSEQ multiplex PCR; TCRdb keeps in-frame clones, though not all of them. The profile shows some 130,000 clones, 79% of them singletons. The V and J ends lost 0 bases and 0 bases, in that order; junction bases with no gene match: 18. From germline, CDR1 is MGHRA and CDR2 YSYEKL. The CDR3 is made up of 21 amino acids. As regards this clone: Its specificity is unknown.

Sequencing was done on a sample of PBMCs. The gene calls are TRBV4-1 and TRBJ2-7; 9 nucleotides agree with TRBD2. This TCR came from a man younger than 30 in good health and CMV-seronegative. The CDR3: CASSQERGGVLAGPSSYEQYV. CDR3 nucleotide sequence: TGCGCCAGCAGCCAAGAGAGGGGGGGGGTACTAGCGGGCCCTAGCTCCTACGAGCAGTACGTC.